The clone carrying this T cell receptor beta chain has a count of ten or more. Antigen specificity is unknown. Trimming took 1 base from V and 0 from J, leaving 8 bases between them. Germline CDR1 and CDR2: MGHRA and YSYEKL. The CDR3 totals 15 residues. The sample comes from a study of T cell repertoires in cytomegalovirus infection. The overall study: Public signatures in TCR beta pointed to CMV infection and matching HLA type. General study points: Public TCR beta family frequency separated CMV-and-HLA carriers, including in an independent cohort.

Each CDR3 protein is one row after TCRdb ran MiXCR on the reads. The table has 150,000 or so distinct CDR3 sequences, over 30% seen once. The sequence derives from a human donor in good health (CMV status not recorded). Some clones in this sample may be carry-over from other donors' samples. This chain links TRBV4-1 with TRBJ2-3; D uncertain. The sequencing used CD8+ T cells from cultured PBMCs, collected from culture after CMV antigen stimulation. The CDR3 bases are TGCGCCAGCAGCCAAGTTGGGTTCAGCACAGATACGCAGTATTTT. Translated: CASSQVGFSTDTQYF.